The rows below give T cell receptor beta chains drawn from one sample of a study of T cell responses to AZD1222 COVID-19 vaccine. TCRdb keeps only in-frame clones here, not all; method: immunoSEQ multiplex PCR. The profile shows about 160,000 clones, about 90% of them singletons. Source: peripheral blood, taken on day 0 of MenACWY control vaccination. The source of these receptors is an adult in good health. The CDR3 runs from the conserved cysteine through the conserved F or W.

TRBV30	CAWSVLGQGGSPLHF
TRBV19	CASSIVGGTNLNYGYTF
TRBV29-1	CSVEARDRGYEQYF
TRBV5-1	CASSPTRASGRAVETQYF
TRBV19	CASSMRGANVLTF
TRBV9	CASSPRTGGSYEQYF
TRBV7-2	CASRILPGQGNEQYF
TRBV30	CAWSPVGQGAPNGYTF
TRBV5-6	CASSYRKVRANVLTF
TRBV11-3	CASSFPPLNTGELFF
TRBV11-2	CASSSGGQTGANEKLFF
TRBV20-1	CSASRTTGSNQPQHF
TRBV7-9	CASSSGDSEQYF
TRBV5-3	CARSSSGPVTDTQYF
TRBV19	CASSTTANTEAFF
TRBV29-1	CSVETRYGYTF
TRBV28	CASSWVGDGYTF
TRBV7-9	CASSLVSGRAYEQYF
TRBV6-5	CASSYIRGVQETQYF
TRBV20-1	CSASPQVRTDTQYF
TRBV18	CASSPLGVDSEAFF
TRBV10-3	CAISEGGVSEKLFF
TRBV5-5	CASSLFQDFGYTF
TRBV9	CASSLSSRGETQYF
TRBV7-9	CASSTTAGTGGDFGGANVLTF
TRBV5-1	CASREIDEQYF
TRBV29-1	CSVREIYPGELFF
TRBV4-1	CASSQGDLRDSIYF
TRBV7-6	CASSLTSTYEQYF
TRBV7-7	CASSLAVGFNEQYF
TRBV5-1	CASSLMDYDGGPRETQYF
TRBV4-3	CASSLLRENTEAFF
TRBV27	CASSLSWQGGSNQPQHF
TRBV29-1	CSATLVEAFF
TRBV5-1	CASSSRGQGLEGYTF
TRBV13	CASSLSPGPLHF
TRBV5-1	CASKGEYEQYF
TRBV5-1	CASSLSGQGNQPQHF
TRBV10-2	CASSNTGYNEQFF
TRBV6-5	CAILQGTGNTIYF
TRBV2	CASSELISGIDTGELFF
TRBV14	CASSIGLAFSNEQFF
TRBV27	CASLPHDRGQTAFF
TRBV19	CASSISRVANEKLFF
TRBV30	CAWSPGEGSGYTF
TRBV19	CASVPPGRGEKLFF
TRBV9	CASSVAAGRNEQYF
TRBV20-1	CSASLDSHRELFF
TRBV29-1	CSVGAGGEKLFF
TRBV24-1	CATSDYQGALDTQYF
TRBV25-1	CASSEARYGYTF
TRBV6-6	CASSWSGSFNEQFF
TRBV4-2	CASSQESGGANYGYTF
TRBV19	CASSLGLAGRTDTQYF
TRBV5-1	CASSLVGGGVQETQYF
TRBV5-8	CASSSGAAVTDTQYF
TRBV27	CASRVTGGADGYTF
TRBV13	CASSSQGASYNEQFF
TRBV7-8	CASSLGPSGFSYEQYF